Presented here are 18 T cell receptor beta chains from one specimen sequenced in a study of beta chain features in type 1 diabetes. No antigens are known for them. Of the isolated RNA, all was reverse transcribed, and so the sequenced material was expressed TCRB transcripts. This table comes from immunoSEQ multiplex PCR, and its TCRdb copy is limited to in-frame clones, with some not included. Counted here are hundreds of thousands of clones, around 15% occurring once; the ten biggest clones make up just under 0.04%. The study's findings and limits: Type 1 diabetes patients had moderately but significantly shorter TCRB CDR3s in all four CD4+ subsets.

The sample was naive CD4+ T cells from blood. The receptors were gathered from a man between 18 and 29 years old with type 1 diabetes.

The chain combines TRBV7-2 with TRBJ2-1, with TRBD1 as a possible D gene (6 bases). V lost 2 bases to trimming and J lost 0 bases, with 14 bases between them. Germline V lookup: CDR1 SGHTA, CDR2 FQGNSA. This CDR3 contains 17 residues. CDR3 sequence reads: CASSLNSHRASYNEQFF. CDR3 in DNA: TGTGCCAGCAGCTTAAATTCCCACAGGGCCTCCTACAATGAGCAGTTCTTC.

The CDR3 region has the DNA TGTGCCTGGAGTCCTTCCTGGAGGGGACATGGCTACACCTTC. Translation gives CAWSPSWRGHGYTF. V usage is TRBV30 and J usage is TRBJ1-2, with D maybe TRBD1 (5 bases). Trimming pared 2 bases from V and 6 bases from J, leaving 16 bases between. CDR1 GTSNPN and CDR2 SVGIG come from the germline V gene (reference sequence). CDR3 size: 14 residues.

This clone was counted only a few times. The J gene is TRBJ1-6, the V gene TRBV7-9; no reliable D call. The CDR3 is 15 amino acids. The germline gives CDR1 SEHNR, CDR2 FQNEAQ (reference sequence). Trimming removed 6 bases at V and 7 bases at J, with 16 bases between. The CDR3 sequence: CASSLDSPANSPLHF. The CDR3, as DNA: TGTGCCAGCAGTTTGGACTCCCCCGCAAATTCACCCCTCCACTTT.

This clone was seen a handful of times. The chain uses TRBV28 and TRBJ1-5; maybe TRBD1 (5 bases). The CDR3 consists of 15 residues. Germline V gives CDR1 MDHEN, CDR2 SYDVKM. Trimming pared 7 bases from V and 2 bases from J, leaving 15 bases between. CDR3 amino acids: CASTTSGLGNQPQHF. The CDR3, as DNA: TGTGCCAGCACCACTTCAGGGCTAGGCAATCAGCCCCAGCATTTT.

There are a few counts of this clone. The chain couples TRBV7-9 to TRBJ2-5; 8 positions agree with TRBD1. Germline V gene lookup returns CDR1 SEHNR and CDR2 FQNEAQ (reference sequence). The ends lost 7 bases at V and 5 bases at J; junction bases unmatched: 6. This CDR3 region has 13 residues. CDR3 coding DNA: TGTGCCAGCACTCCCGGGGACAGGGAGACCCAGTACTTC. Protein sequence: CASTPGDRETQYF.

In its sample, this clone was seen a few times. The chain combines TRBV28 with TRBJ1-1; D is unclear. The germline gives CDR1 MDHEN, CDR2 SYDVKM. This CDR3 contains 12 residues. With 1 base removed from V and 4 bases from J, the gap between germline ends came to 4 bases. The CDR3 coding sequence is TGTGCCAGCAGTTTATTTCCCACTGAAGCTTTCTTT. As protein: CASSLFPTEAFF. Variable domain in full (rest from reference TRBV28 and TRBJ1-1): DVKVTQSSRYLVKRTGEKVFLECVQDMDHENMFWYRQDPGLGLRLIYFSYDVKMKEKGDIPEGYSVSREKKERFSLILESASTNQTSMYLCASSLFPTEAFFGQGTRLTVV.

This clone was observed a handful of times. The chain joins TRBV2 to TRBJ2-4; D unresolved. Per germline, CDR1 SNHLY and CDR2 FYNNEI. V was shortened by 5 bases and J by 0 bases, with 11 bases between the two germline ends. The CDR3 has 15 residues. The CDR3 sequence is CASSPSLLAKNIQYF. In nucleotides, the CDR3 is TGTGCCAGCAGTCCGAGTTTACTAGCCAAAAACATTCAGTACTTC.

This clone was seen more than once but under ten times. The chain uses TRBV4-2 and TRBJ2-3; 11 bases fit TRBD2. The germline V gene has CDR1 LGHNA and CDR2 YNFKEQ. J gave up 2 bases and V 8 bases, and 6 bases lay outside the gene matches. The CDR3 has 15 residues. The chain's CDR3 is CASSLAGGPTDTQYF. In nucleotides, the CDR3 is TGTGCCAGCTCTCTAGCGGGGGGACCCACAGATACGCAGTATTTT.

The chain combines TRBV30 with TRBJ2-4; 7 bases are shared with TRBD2. This CDR3 has 14 amino acids. Germline CDR1 GTSNPN, CDR2 SVGIG (reference sequence). The V gene end was trimmed by 4 bases and the J gene end by 2 bases; junction bases not matched to a gene: 5. CDR3 DNA: TGTGCCTGGACCTTAGCGGGTACCAAAAACATTCAGTACTTC. It yields the protein CAWTLAGTKNIQYF.

This clone showed up just a few times. J is TRBJ1-2 and V is TRBV29-1; D possibly corresponds to TRBD1 (5 bases). This CDR3 is 12 amino acids long. In germline, CDR1 is SQVTM, CDR2 ANQGSEA. V gave up 3 bases and J gave up 9 bases, with 14 bases separating them. The chain's CDR3 is CSVDSGGISYTF. CDR3 bases: TGCAGCGTTGACTCGGGGGGTATAAGCTACACCTTC.

V and J are TRBV2 and TRBJ1-2; unclear D gene. Trimming stripped 8 bases from V and 2 bases from J, with 12 bases between. Germline V gene lookup returns CDR1 SNHLY and CDR2 FYNNEI. There are 13 residues in the CDR3. CDR3: CASDLRRNYGYTF. The CDR3 region has the DNA TGTGCCAGCGATCTCAGAAGGAACTATGGCTACACCTTC.

V is TRBV21-1 and J is TRBJ2-1. TRBV21-1 is flagged as a pseudogene. The CDR3 consists of 15 residues. The CDR3, as DNA: TGTGCCAGCGACCTCCGGGCCCTTTCCTACAATGAGCAGTTCTTC. Translating it yields CASDLRALSYNEQFF.

CDR3 nucleotide sequence: TGTGCCAGCAAACACCCCCATGAGAACAATGAGCAGTTCTTC. Its protein is CASKHPHENNEQFF. This chain joins TRBV5-4 and TRBJ2-1; D not certain. This CDR3 has 14 amino acids. Per germline, CDR1 SGHNT and CDR2 YYREEE (reference sequence). The V end was cut by 6 bases, the J end by 5 bases, with 15 bases between.

V gene TRBV30 combines with J gene TRBJ2-4, with a possible D match to TRBD1 (6 bases). The CDR3 covers 12 residues. The V and J ends lost 5 bases and 12 bases respectively, with 17 bases between them. The V gene's germline CDR1 is GTSNPN and CDR2 SVGIG (reference sequence). CDR3 nucleotides: TGTGCCTGGGAATACAGCCAGGGGACTCAGTACTTC. Amino acids: CAWEYSQGTQYF.

Concerning this clone itself: Other nucleotide sequences in the sample specify the same CDR3. The chain joins TRBV30 to TRBJ2-7; D call uncertain. V was cut by 3 bases and J by 4 bases, with 7 bases left in between. The germline gives CDR1 GTSNPN, CDR2 SVGIG (reference sequence). The CDR3 contains 11 residues. CDR3 DNA sequence: TGTGCCTGGAGCCACAATTACGAGCAGTACTTC. Its translation is CAWSHNYEQYF.

The chain combines TRBV6-5 with TRBJ1-1; maybe TRBD1 (6 bases). Germline V gene sequence: CDR1 MNHEY, CDR2 SVGAGI. The V and J ends lost 10 bases and 4 bases respectively, with 19 bases between them. The CDR3 consists of 14 residues. The CDR3 DNA reads TGTGCCACGTCACCCTCCGGGGGGGCCACTGAAGCTTTCTTT. Its protein is CATSPSGGATEAFF.

This chain joins TRBV11-2 and TRBJ2-2; unclear D gene. The germline CDR1 and CDR2 sequences are SGHAT and FQNNGV. The V gene lost 5 bases and the J gene lost 1 base, with 14 bases spanning the gap. The CDR3 extends over 16 amino acids. The CDR3 DNA reads as TGTGCCAGCAGCCCCCCGCTTCTACAGAACACCGGGGAGCTGTTTTTT. Translation gives CASSPPLLQNTGELFF.

Only a few counts were recorded for this clone. The genes are TRBV25-1 and TRBJ2-7; TRBD2 aligns across 14 bases. Germline V lookup: CDR1 MGHDK, CDR2 SYGVNS. The V gene end was trimmed by 4 bases and the J gene end by 0 bases; junction bases not matched to a gene: 5. This CDR3 has 17 amino acids. The CDR3 is CASSASGLAGDSYEQYF. CDR3 sequence (DNA): TGTGCCAGCAGTGCATCGGGACTAGCGGGGGACTCCTACGAGCAGTACTTC.